This T cell receptor beta chain was sequenced in a study of siplizumab effects on memory and regulatory T cells. It was 85,000 to 100,000 TCR templates that were assayed per sample. Using immunoSEQ multiplex PCR, the repertoire was profiled, and TCRdb retains in-frame clones only, with some absent. The sample has about 120,000 clones, about 94% seen once. Unmatched junction bases numbered 8, after V lost 5 bases and J lost 5 bases. The CDR3 totals 14 residues. Per the germline V gene, CDR1 is MNHEY and CDR2 is SMNVEV (reference sequence). General study findings and limits: For siplizumab cultures, the suppressive function of their proliferating Tregs was not confirmed. Apparently more diverse than memory cells, naive T cells also seemed major alloresponse contributors. In the presence of siplizumab, alloreactive sequences traceable to unstimulated CD4+ memory cells were significantly reduced.

With regard to this clone: What it binds is not known.

The chain couples TRBV27 to TRBJ1-1; TRBD1 aligns across 7 bases. The source of this sequence is a human donor in good health. Sequencing was done on a sample of non-Treg CD4+ T cells sorted from blood. This chain's CDR3 is CASSLTGPITEAFF. DNA of the CDR3: TGTGCCAGCAGTCTGACAGGGCCCATAACTGAAGCTTTCTTT.